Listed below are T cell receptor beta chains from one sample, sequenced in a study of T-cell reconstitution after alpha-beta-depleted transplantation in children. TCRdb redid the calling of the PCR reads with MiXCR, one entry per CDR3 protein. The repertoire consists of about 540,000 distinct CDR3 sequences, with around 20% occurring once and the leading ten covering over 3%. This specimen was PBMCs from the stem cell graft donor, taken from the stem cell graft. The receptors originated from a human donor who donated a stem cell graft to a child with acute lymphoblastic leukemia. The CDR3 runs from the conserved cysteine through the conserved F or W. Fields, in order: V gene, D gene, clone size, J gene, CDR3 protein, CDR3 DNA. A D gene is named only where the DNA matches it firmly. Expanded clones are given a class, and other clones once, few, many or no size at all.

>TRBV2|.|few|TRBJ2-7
CASSPAGTRIRQYF
TGTGCCAGCAGCCCCGCAGGGACCCGAATACGACAGTACTTC
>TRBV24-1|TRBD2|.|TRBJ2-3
CATSDPGLAGVLDTQYF
TGTGCCACCAGTGATCCGGGACTAGCGGGAGTGTTAGATACGCAGTATTTT
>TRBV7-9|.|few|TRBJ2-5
CASSLEAAYF
TGTGCCAGCAGCTTAGAGGCGGCGTACTTC
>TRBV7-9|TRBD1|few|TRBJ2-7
CASSSSTGNEQYF
TGTGCCAGCAGCTCCTCGACAGGGAACGAGCAGTACTTC
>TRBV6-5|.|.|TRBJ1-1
CASSYSISGADAEAFF
TGTGCCAGCAGTTACTCGATATCGGGGGCGGACGCTGAAGCTTTCTTT
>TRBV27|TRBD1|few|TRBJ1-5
CASSLVRAGGRRNQPQHF
TGTGCCAGCAGTTTAGTCAGGGCAGGGGGACGGAGGAATCAGCCCCAGCATTTT
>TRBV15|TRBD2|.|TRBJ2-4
CATSRLRAGDIQYF
TGTGCCACCAGCAGACTCAGGGCGGGAGACATTCAGTACTTC
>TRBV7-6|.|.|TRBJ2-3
CASSLMGTASADTQYF
TGTGCCAGCAGCTTAATGGGGACTGCTTCCGCGGATACGCAGTATTTT
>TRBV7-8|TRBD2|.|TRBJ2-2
CASSLAAGTSSTGELFF
TGTGCCAGCAGCTTAGCGGCGGGGACTAGCTCCACCGGGGAGCTGTTTTTT
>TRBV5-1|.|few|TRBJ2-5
CASSLGGAEETQYF
TGCGCCAGCAGCTTGGGGGGCGCGGAGGAGACCCAGTACTTC
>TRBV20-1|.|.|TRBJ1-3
CSARDVATSGNTIYF
TGCAGTGCTAGAGATGTGGCGACTTCTGGAAACACCATATATTTT
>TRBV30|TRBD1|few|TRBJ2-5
CAWVPGQAQETQYF
TGTGCCTGGGTACCGGGACAGGCACAAGAGACCCAGTACTTC
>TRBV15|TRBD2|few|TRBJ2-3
CATSERGSTDTQYF
TGTGCCACCAGCGAGCGGGGTAGCACAGATACGCAGTATTTT
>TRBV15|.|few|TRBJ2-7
CATSRDRGPNYEQYF
TGTGCCACCAGCAGAGATCGAGGACCGAATTACGAGCAGTACTTC
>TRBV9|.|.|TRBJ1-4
CASSVEGTTNEKLFF
TGTGCCAGCAGCGTAGAGGGCACAACTAATGAAAAACTGTTTTTT
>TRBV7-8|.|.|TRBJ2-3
CASSLGQLTTDTQYF
TGTGCCAGCAGCTTAGGACAGTTAACCACAGATACGCAGTATTTT
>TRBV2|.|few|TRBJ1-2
CASSSERGALGYTF
TGTGCCAGCAGCTCCGAACGGGGGGCGTTGGGCTACACCTTC
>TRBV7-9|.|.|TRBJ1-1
CASSSFEERGHTEAFF
TGTGCCAGCAGCTCGTTCGAGGAAAGAGGGCACACTGAAGCTTTCTTT
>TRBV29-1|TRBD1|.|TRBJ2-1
CSASDRGNEQFF
TGCAGCGCCTCGGACAGGGGAAATGAGCAGTTCTTC
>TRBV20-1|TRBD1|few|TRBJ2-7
CSAGRRDRQGPGTYEQYF
TGCAGTGCTGGACGCCGGGACAGGCAGGGCCCGGGAACCTACGAGCAGTACTTC
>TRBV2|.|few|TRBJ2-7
CASSVMGLAGEQYF
TGTGCCAGCAGTGTAATGGGTCTAGCTGGTGAGCAGTACTTC
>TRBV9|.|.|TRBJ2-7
CASGSAEHEQYF
TGTGCCAGTGGGTCTGCCGAGCACGAGCAGTACTTC
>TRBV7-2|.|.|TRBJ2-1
CASSLSTYQSSYNEQFF
TGTGCCAGCAGCTTAAGTACCTACCAGAGCTCCTACAATGAGCAGTTCTTC
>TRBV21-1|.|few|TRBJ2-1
CASSNQRRSYNEQFF
TGTGCCAGCAGCAACCAGCGGCGCTCCTACAATGAGCAGTTCTTC
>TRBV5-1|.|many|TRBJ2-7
CASSLDRSYEQYF
TGTGCCAGCAGCTTGGACAGATCCTACGAGCAGTACTTC